Here is one TCR beta chain with its context. The target antigen is unknown. The second PCR ran roughly 6 to 11 cycles with a sample-barcoded 5' primer and J-beta primers. TCRdb fed the 5' RACE reads into MiXCR, producing one record per CDR3 protein. The profile shows fewer than 800,000 distinct CDR3 sequences, about half of them singletons. The sample comes from a study of blood T cells in healthy people across ages. Every participating donor contributed about 10 milliliters of peripheral blood through a draw. Study-wide findings and caveats: Per million T cells, TCR beta diversity dropped about linearly as age rose. Since the PBMCs were unsorted, naive and antigen-experienced cells could not be conclusively compared. Long-lived donors exceeded aged donors in naive CD4+ cells and diversity.

Sequencing was done on a sample of blood. The sequence derives from an older woman in good health.

The CDR3 spells CSVEVRGTGDFYGYTF. DNA of the CDR3: TGCAGCGTTGAGGTTCGCGGGACAGGGGATTTCTATGGCTACACCTTC. V usage is TRBV29-1 and J usage is TRBJ1-2, with 10 positions matching TRBD1. The junction had 11 bases not matched to a gene; V was cut back by 3 bases and J by 4 bases. The CDR3 loop spans 16 amino acids. In germline, CDR1 is SQVTM, CDR2 ANQGSEA.